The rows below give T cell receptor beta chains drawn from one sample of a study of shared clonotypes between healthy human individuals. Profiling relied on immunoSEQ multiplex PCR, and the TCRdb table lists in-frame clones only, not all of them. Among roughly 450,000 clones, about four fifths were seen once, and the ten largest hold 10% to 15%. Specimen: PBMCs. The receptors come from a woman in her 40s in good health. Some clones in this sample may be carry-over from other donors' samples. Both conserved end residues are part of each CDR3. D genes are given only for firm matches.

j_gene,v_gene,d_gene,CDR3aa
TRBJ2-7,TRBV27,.,CASRLGTGPYEQYF
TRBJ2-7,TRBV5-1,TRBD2,CASRILAGQKSYEQYF
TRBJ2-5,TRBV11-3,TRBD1,CASSLGQNQETQYF
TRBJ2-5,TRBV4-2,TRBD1,CASSQGTGGAYQETQYF
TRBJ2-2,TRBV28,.,CASSLGGSMAGELFF
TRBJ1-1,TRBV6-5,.,CASSSVKNTEAFF
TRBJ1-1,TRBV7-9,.,CASSNPGTANTEAFF
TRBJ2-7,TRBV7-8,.,CASSAMGGGNEQYF
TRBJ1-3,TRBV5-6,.,CASSLGTIGNTIYF
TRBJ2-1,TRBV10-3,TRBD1,CAISGAGTGNNEQFF
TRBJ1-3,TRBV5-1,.,CASTLWGGYGNTIYF
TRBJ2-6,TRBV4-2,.,CASSQVGGSGANVLTF
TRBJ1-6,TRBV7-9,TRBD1,CASSAHRGSVNSPLHF
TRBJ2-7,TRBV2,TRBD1,CASSMDRGWYEQYF
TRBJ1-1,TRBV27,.,CASSFMGGGTEAFF
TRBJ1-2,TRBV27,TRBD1,CASSPQGAGGYTF
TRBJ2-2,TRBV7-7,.,CASSLDRNTGELFF
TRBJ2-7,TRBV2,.,CASTDEGYEQYF
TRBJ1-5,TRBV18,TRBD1,CASSPPGQYSNQPQHF
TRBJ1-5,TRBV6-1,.,CASSERMGNQPQHF
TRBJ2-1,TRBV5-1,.,CASSAGPSYNEQFF
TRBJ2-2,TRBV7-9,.,CASSLGGANTGELFF
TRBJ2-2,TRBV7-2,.,CASSLVRVGTGELFF
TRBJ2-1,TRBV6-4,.,CASSRGIYNEQFF
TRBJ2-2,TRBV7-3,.,CASSLRSSGNTGELFF
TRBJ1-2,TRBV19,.,CASSTRQARGYGYTF
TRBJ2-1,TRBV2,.,CASNVGSLRNEQFF
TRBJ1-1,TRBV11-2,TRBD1,CASNDRARGTEAFF
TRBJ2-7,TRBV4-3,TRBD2,CASSQDSGRQGPYEQYF
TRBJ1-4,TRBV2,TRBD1,CASNLGQGGEKLFF
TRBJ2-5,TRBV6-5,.,CASSYSRGGGVETQYF
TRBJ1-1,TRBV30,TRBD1,CAWHGQGALKDTEAFF
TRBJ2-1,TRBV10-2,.,CASSGLPNEQFF
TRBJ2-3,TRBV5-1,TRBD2,CASSRLAGTDTQYF
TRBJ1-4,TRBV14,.,CASSQVGGLNEKLFF
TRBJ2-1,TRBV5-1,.,CASSFPPGNEQFF
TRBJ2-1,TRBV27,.,CASSLWSSVFYNEQFF
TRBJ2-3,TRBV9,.,CASSPSDPIFTDTQYF
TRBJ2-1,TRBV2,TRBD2,CASAGGSYNEQFF
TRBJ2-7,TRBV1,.,CTSSQGRTSGTQKSYEQYF
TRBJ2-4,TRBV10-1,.,CASSGGVGNIQYF
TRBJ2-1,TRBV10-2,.,CASSDSPTSYNEQFF
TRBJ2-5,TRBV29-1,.,CSTGGDGETQYF
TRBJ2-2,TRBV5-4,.,CASSQDSNTGELFF